The clone carrying this TCR beta chain was seen once. The germline V gene has CDR1 GTSNPN and CDR2 SVGIG (reference sequence). V lost 6 bases and J lost 6; bases outside the gene matches: 14. This CDR3 spans 15 amino acids. PCR amplification relied on 60 Vbeta primers (plus 13 Jbeta primers). Clones were sequenced by immunoSEQ multiplex PCR, and TCRdb holds only the in-frame ones, with some missing. The sample carries fewer than 110,000 clones, 77% recorded once. These data are taken from a study of cytomegalovirus exposure and HLA in healthy donors. The chain combines TRBV30 with TRBJ1-5, with TRBD1 matching 7 bases. This sequence was found in a male donor in good health and CMV-seronegative. Sample: PBMCs. The CDR3: CACRTKDRVSQPQHF. CDR3 in DNA: TGTGCCTGCAGAACCAAAGACAGGGTGAGTCAGCCCCAGCATTTT.